The TCR beta chain under discussion was sequenced for a study of T-cell memory formation after mild COVID-19. Background on the study: Each donor largely had its own TCR clusters. General study points: While clones contracting from day 15 to 85 were balanced between CD4 and CD8, later expanders leaned CD4+.

The CDR3 totals 13 residues. Trimming pared 7 bases from V and 4 bases from J, leaving 16 bases between. The V gene's germline CDR1 is SQVTM and CDR2 ANQGSEA. This clonotype was found a few times. No antigen is known for it. MiXCR, run by TCRdb on the 5' RACE reads, gives a single entry per CDR3 protein. The sample lists 400,000 or so distinct CDR3 sequences, roughly 20% occurring once. The chain couples TRBV29-1 to TRBJ2-5; TRBD2 is a possible D gene (7 bases). The source is an adult woman who had mild COVID-19 (a few samples of this study predate the infection). Cell type and time point are not known. The sample comprised PBMCs or a T cell subset sorted from them (not recorded which). CDR3 nucleotide sequence: TGCAGCGCCCGAGGGCGGGGGCGAGAGACCCAGTACTTC. It is translated as CSARGRGRETQYF.